A single sample is the source of the 27 T cell receptor beta chains below, sequenced in a study of T cell repertoires in cytomegalovirus infection. TCRdb used MiXCR to reprocess the reads, holding one entry per CDR3 protein. The repertoire holds 650,000 to 850,000 distinct CDR3 sequences, with about 29% as singletons. These TCRs' antigens remain unknown. The sample in question was cultured CD8+ T cells from PBMCs, obtained from culture after CMV antigen stimulation. Every receptor here comes from a human donor in good health (CMV status not recorded). Some clones in this sample may be carry-over from other donors' samples.

The V gene is TRBV6-2 or TRBV6-3, the J gene TRBJ2-1; tentative D call: TRBD2 (5 bases). The germline gives CDR1 MNHEY, CDR2 SVGEGT. Trimming left V 0 bases short and J 7 bases short, with 19 bases between. This CDR3 has 17 residues. The CDR3 DNA follows: TGTGCCAGCAGTTACTCGATAAGGGAGTTTGTGGTTAATGAGCAGTTCTTC. It translates to CASSYSIREFVVNEQFF.

The gene calls are TRBV6-6 and TRBJ1-3; D uncertain. V was trimmed by 2 bases and J by 1 base, leaving 9 bases between them. From germline, CDR1 is MNHNY and CDR2 SVGAGI (reference sequence). The CDR3 runs to 15 residues. In DNA form, the CDR3 reads TGTGCCAGCAGTTACCGCGACGGGTCTGGAAACACCATATATTTT. Amino acids: CASSYRDGSGNTIYF.

This clonotype was detected a few times. The chain uses TRBV27 and TRBJ1-2; TRBD1 is a possible D gene (5 bases). With 5 bases removed from V and 0 bases from J, the gap between germline ends came to 10 bases. The germline CDR1 and CDR2 sequences are MNHEY and SMNVEV (reference sequence). The CDR3 has 14 amino acids. The CDR3 DNA reads as TGTGCCAGCAGTCCCGGGGCGGCTAACTATGGCTACACCTTC. It encodes CASSPGAANYGYTF.

This clonotype was found many times. The J gene is TRBJ1-2, the V gene TRBV7-9; a possible D gene is TRBD1 (6 bases). Germline-derived CDR1 and CDR2 are SEHNR and FQNEAQ (reference sequence). The V end was cut by 6 bases, the J end by 8 bases, with 22 bases between. The CDR3 contains 15 residues. CDR3 bases: TGTGCCAGCAGTGACCGGGACACTCCGGGCCGGGGCTACACCTTC. It translates to CASSDRDTPGRGYTF.

This clonotype was found many times. The chain employs TRBV7-8 and TRBJ2-3; D is uncertain. This CDR3 has 15 residues. V was clipped by 4 bases and J by 0 bases, with 11 bases between them. Germline-derived CDR1 and CDR2 are SGHVS and FQNEAQ. CDR3 sequence reads: CASSSHFASTDTQYF. In DNA, the CDR3 is TGTGCCAGCAGCTCCCACTTTGCTAGCACAGATACGCAGTATTTT.

The chain carries TRBV6-2 or TRBV6-3 and TRBJ2-7; 7 bases line up with TRBD2. The CDR3 totals 14 residues. CDR1 and CDR2 from the germline V gene are MNHEY and SVGEGT. V lost 2 bases, J lost 6 bases, and 7 bases stayed unmatched. The DNA for the CDR3 is TGTGCCAGCAGTTACCCGGGGGGTGGAAGCGAGCAGTACGTC. Translating it yields CASSYPGGGSEQYV.

This rearrangement joins TRBV11-3 to TRBJ2-1, with D maybe TRBD2 (6 bases). The germline V gene encodes CDR1 SGHNT and CDR2 YENEEA. The CDR3 has 15 amino acids. V shed 4 bases and J shed 8 bases, with 18 bases lying between them. CDR3 protein: CASSSPGLPFDEQFF. The CDR3 DNA is TGTGCCAGCAGCTCCCCGGGACTGCCTTTTGATGAGCAGTTCTTC.

A few counts support this clonotype. This chain links TRBV7-9 with TRBJ2-7, with D maybe TRBD1 (5 bases). V was cut by 3 bases and J by 2 bases, with 11 bases left in between. The germline CDR1 and CDR2 sequences are SEHNR and FQNEAQ (reference sequence). CDR3 size: 14 residues. CDR3 loop: CASSFTGRPYEQYF. The CDR3 nucleotides read TGTGCCAGCAGCTTCACAGGCCGTCCCTACGAGCAGTACTTC.

The chain carries TRBV19 and TRBJ1-1, with no clear D. CDR3 size: 14 residues. Trimming shortened V by 5 bases and J by 1 base, and 11 bases separated the two germline ends. Germline V lookup: CDR1 LNHDA, CDR2 SQIVND (reference sequence). The CDR3: CASSPTDWNTEAFF. In nucleotides, the CDR3 is TGTGCCAGTAGTCCGACGGATTGGAACACTGAAGCTTTCTTT.

This chain links TRBV6-2 or TRBV6-3 with TRBJ2-3, with a tentative D call TRBD1 (6 bases). The CDR3 has 15 amino acids. CDR1 MNHEY and CDR2 SVGEGT come from the germline V gene. V lost 2 bases, J lost 4 bases, and 13 bases lay in between. The CDR3 reads CASSYTWTDADTQYF. The CDR3 nucleotides read TGTGCCAGCAGTTACACCTGGACAGACGCAGATACGCAGTATTTT.

The rearrangement links TRBV6-5 to TRBJ2-5, with 10 nucleotides matching TRBD2. Germline lookup yields CDR1 MNHEY and CDR2 SVGAGI. J gave up 4 bases and V 0 bases, and 11 bases lay outside the gene matches. The CDR3 spans 18 residues. As DNA, the CDR3 is TGTGCCAGCAGTTACTCGTCTAGCGGGGGATGGGGCCGAGAGACCCAGTACTTC. Protein: CASSYSSSGGWGRETQYF.

CDR3 protein: CASSSGSVEKLFF. CDR3 DNA: TGTGCCAGCAGTTCGGGGTCTGTTGAAAAACTGTTTTTT. This chain uses TRBV6-6 with TRBJ1-4; D uncertain. Trimming removed 4 bases from V and 7 bases from J, with 10 bases in between. Germline V gene sequence: CDR1 MNHNY, CDR2 SVGAGI (reference sequence). CDR3 size: 13 residues.

This clonotype came up a few times. Here the CDR3 DNA reads TGTGCCAGCAGTTTAAATACCAGGTTATCCTACGAGCAGTACTTC. It encodes CASSLNTRLSYEQYF. This chain connects TRBV28 to TRBJ2-7, with unresolved D. The germline V gene encodes CDR1 MDHEN and CDR2 SYDVKM. The CDR3 has 15 residues. V lost 2 bases to trimming and J lost 1 base, with 12 bases between them.

This clonotype was seen only a few times. The chain employs TRBV27 and TRBJ1-1; 10 bases agree with TRBD1. V gave up 7 bases and J gave up 4 bases; unmatched junction bases: 9. From germline, CDR1 is MNHEY and CDR2 SMNVEV (reference sequence). The CDR3 spans 15 residues. CDR3 loop: CASNSGQGLSTEAFF. The CDR3 nucleotides are TGTGCCAGCAACTCGGGACAGGGGTTGAGCACTGAAGCTTTCTTT.

This clonotype was picked up a small number of times. The V and J genes are TRBV7-6 and TRBJ2-5, with a weak D call TRBD2 (6 bases). Trimming took off 5 bases at V and 1 base at J, with 14 bases between the two ends. Germline-derived CDR1 and CDR2 are SGHVS and FNYEAQ. This CDR3 contains 15 residues. The CDR3 bases are TGTGCCAGCAGCCCACTAGCTAGATCCCAAGAGACCCAGTACTTC. Its translation is CASSPLARSQETQYF.

This chain connects TRBV15 to TRBJ1-2; TRBD1 agrees at 8 bases. This CDR3 contains 15 residues. Germline V gene sequence: CDR1 LNHNV, CDR2 YYDKDF (reference sequence). After removal of 0 bases from V and 4 bases from J, the junction contained 4 bases not matched to a gene. In DNA form, the CDR3 reads TGTGCCACCAGCAGAGAAACAGGGGGTCGCTATGGCTACACCTTC. Its translation: CATSRETGGRYGYTF.

The chain links TRBV7-3 to TRBJ2-6; no definite D call. In germline, CDR1 is SGHTA, CDR2 FQGTGA. Deletions cut 3 bases from V and 0 bases from J, with 12 bases between. CDR3 length: 17 residues. The CDR3 sequence: CASSLVVSGSGANVLTF. The CDR3 coding sequence is TGTGCCAGCAGCTTGGTAGTCTCAGGCTCTGGGGCCAACGTCCTGACTTTC. Filled out from reference TRBV7-3 and TRBJ2-6, the complete variable domain reads GAGVSQTPSNKVTEKGKYVELRCDPISGHTALYWYRQSLGQGPEFLIYFQGTGAADDSGLPNDRFFAVRPEGSVSTLKIQRTERGDSAVYLCASSLVVSGSGANVLTFGAGSRLTVL.

This sequence joins TRBV11-2 and TRBJ1-2, with D possibly TRBD1 on 6 matching bases. The CDR3 is 14 amino acids. The germline gives CDR1 SGHAT, CDR2 FQNNGV. V was pared by 4 bases and J by 8 bases, with 17 bases between. The CDR3 sequence: CASSSIGGSKGYTF. The DNA of the CDR3 is TGTGCCAGCAGCTCCATAGGGGGATCAAAAGGCTACACCTTC.

V and J are TRBV6-6 and TRBJ1-1; D not resolved. Trimming pared 5 bases from V and 1 base from J, leaving 11 bases between. The CDR3 spans 14 residues. Germline V gene lookup returns CDR1 MNHNY and CDR2 SVGAGI (reference sequence). The DNA for the CDR3 is TGTGCCAGCAGTCTTGACAAGGCGAACACTGAAGCTTTCTTT. This sequence encodes CASSLDKANTEAFF.

This clonotype was detected ten times or more. The chain carries TRBV7-2 and TRBJ1-1; D remains ambiguous. CDR3 length equals 15 residues. Germline CDR1 SGHTA, CDR2 FQGNSA. Trimming took off 3 bases at V and 6 bases at J, with 17 bases between the two ends. The CDR3 nucleotides read TGTGCCAGCAGCTTTGATAGGTATGAGGACCCTGAAGCTTTCTTT. It translates to CASSFDRYEDPEAFF.

The chain carries TRBV27 and TRBJ2-2, with D hard to call. This CDR3 contains 14 residues. CDR1 and CDR2 (germline): MNHEY, SMNVEV (reference sequence). The V and J ends lost 5 bases and 3 bases respectively, with 10 bases between them. This CDR3 reads CASSPGRYTGELFF. In nucleotides, the CDR3 is TGTGCCAGCAGTCCCGGTCGATACACCGGGGAGCTGTTTTTT.

This clonotype was seen more than once but under ten times. V and J are TRBV2 and TRBJ2-3, with no clear D. CDR1 and CDR2 from the germline V gene are SNHLY and FYNNEI. V was shortened by 8 bases and J by 4 bases, with 13 bases between the two germline ends. This CDR3 has 13 amino acids. The CDR3 DNA reads as TGTGCCAGCCCTGGGATCCGAGCAGATACGCAGTATTTT. Translating gives CASPGIRADTQYF. Using reference TRBV2 and TRBJ2-3 for the parts outside the CDR3, the full variable domain is EPEVTQTPSHQVTQMGQEVILRCVPISNHLYFYWYRQILGQKVEFLVSFYNNEISEKSEIFDDQFSVERPDGSNFTLKIRSTKLEDSAMYFCASPGIRADTQYFGPGTRLTVL.

In its sample, this clonotype was seen many times. This rearrangement joins TRBV7-2 to TRBJ2-3, with a possible D match to TRBD2 (5 bases). The CDR3 loop spans 14 amino acids. Trimming took 7 bases from V and 1 from J, leaving 12 bases between them. Germline V gene sequence: CDR1 SGHTA, CDR2 FQGNSA. The chain's CDR3 is CASITRGRTDTQYF. CDR3 DNA: TGTGCCAGCATCACCCGGGGTCGCACAGATACGCAGTATTTT. Full variable domain (remainder filled in from reference TRBV7-2 and TRBJ2-3): GAGVSQSPSNKVTEKGKDVELRCDPISGHTALYWYRQSLGQGLEFLIYFQGNSAPDKSGLPSDRFSAERTGGSVSTLTIQRTQQEDSAVYLCASITRGRTDTQYFGPGTRLTVL.

This clonotype was picked up a small number of times. The chain couples TRBV7-9 to TRBJ2-1; D call uncertain. Germline CDR1 and CDR2: SEHNR and FQNEAQ (reference sequence). Trimming stripped 7 bases from V and 12 bases from J, with 7 bases between. The CDR3 covers 9 residues. The DNA for the CDR3 is TGTGCCAGCACCGTGGGGCAGTTCTTC. Translated: CASTVGQFF.

The chain has TRBV18 and TRBJ2-1, with 8 bases identical to TRBD1. This CDR3 is built from 15 residues. The germline V gene has CDR1 KGHSH and CDR2 LQKENI. The trim removed 4 bases at V and 4 bases at J, leaving 6 bases unmatched. CDR3 residues: CASSQGQGNYNEQFF. Here the CDR3 DNA reads TGTGCCAGCTCACAAGGACAGGGAAATTACAATGAGCAGTTCTTC.

This chain uses TRBV12-3 or TRBV12-4 with TRBJ2-7; D possibly corresponds to TRBD1 (5 bases). The CDR3 runs 12 residues. V lost 4 bases to trimming and J lost 3 bases, with 7 bases between them. CDR3 sequence reads: CASSSDIYEQYV. CDR3 DNA sequence: TGTGCCAGCAGTTCGGACATCTACGAGCAGTACGTC.

Only a few counts were recorded for this clonotype. The gene calls are TRBV7-2 and TRBJ2-7; D call uncertain. Germline V gene data show CDR1 as SGHTA and CDR2 as FQGNSA. This CDR3 is built from 14 residues. V dropped 1 base and J dropped 4 bases, with 11 bases sitting between them. The CDR3 nucleotides are TGTGCCAGCAGCTTAGGCCCAGACGCGTACGAGCAGTACTTC. Translation: CASSLGPDAYEQYF.